This is a list of T cell receptor beta chains from one sample in a study of T-cell reconstitution after alpha-beta-depleted transplantation in children. TCRdb itself ran the PCR reads through MiXCR, one entry per CDR3 protein. The sample shows tens of thousands of distinct CDR3 sequences, approximately 6% of them seen only once. This specimen consisted of PBMCs, mostly from graft donor cells, obtained 60 days after TCRalphabeta/CD19-depleted stem cell transplant. Receptors originate from a female patient between 2 and 15 years old who had a stem cell transplant for aplastic anemia, so the T cells may come from the graft donor. Both conserved end residues are part of each CDR3. The D gene is left open where the match is weak. Expanded clones are given a class, and other clones once, few, many or no size at all.

v_gene: TRBV3-1; len: 15; d_gene: .; j_gene: TRBJ2-3; abundance: many; CDR3nt: TGTGCCAGCAGCCTGCAATACTCTAGCACAGATACGCAGTATTTT; CDR3aa: CASSLQYSSTDTQYF
v_gene: TRBV5-1; len: 15; d_gene: TRBD2; j_gene: TRBJ2-1; abundance: many; CDR3nt: TGCGCCAGCAGCCCGACTAGCGGGAGCTACAATGAGCAGTTCTTC; CDR3aa: CASSPTSGSYNEQFF
v_gene: TRBV27; len: 14; d_gene: .; j_gene: TRBJ2-1; abundance: many; CDR3nt: TGTGCCAGCAGCCCCGGGAGCACGTACAATGAGCAGTTCTTC; CDR3aa: CASSPGSTYNEQFF
v_gene: TRBV28; len: 14; d_gene: .; j_gene: TRBJ2-1; abundance: many; CDR3nt: TGTGCCAGCACCTCTGGGGGCTCCTACAATGAGCAGTTCTTC; CDR3aa: CASTSGGSYNEQFF
v_gene: TRBV18; len: 15; d_gene: .; j_gene: TRBJ2-2; abundance: many; CDR3nt: TGTGCCAGCTCACCTTTCGACAGGTTAACCGGGGAGCTGTTTTTT; CDR3aa: CASSPFDRLTGELFF
v_gene: TRBV9; len: 17; d_gene: TRBD2; j_gene: TRBJ2-5; abundance: large; CDR3nt: TGTGCCAGCAGCGCACCGGGACTAGCGGGAGGAGGAGAGACCCAGTACTTC; CDR3aa: CASSAPGLAGGGETQYF
v_gene: TRBV5-6; len: 14; d_gene: .; j_gene: TRBJ2-3; abundance: many; CDR3nt: TGTGCCAGCAGCCCCGGCACAATCACAGATACGCAGTATTTT; CDR3aa: CASSPGTITDTQYF
v_gene: TRBV24-1; len: 16; d_gene: TRBD2; j_gene: TRBJ2-1; abundance: many; CDR3nt: TGTGCCACCAGTGACCCGAGCGGGAGTTCCTACAATGAGCAGTTCTTC; CDR3aa: CATSDPSGSSYNEQFF
v_gene: TRBV28; len: 13; d_gene: .; j_gene: TRBJ2-7; abundance: .; CDR3nt: TGTGCCAGCACCCACGGGACTCCCTACGAGCAGTACTTC; CDR3aa: CASTHGTPYEQYF
v_gene: TRBV14; len: 12; d_gene: .; j_gene: TRBJ1-1; abundance: .; CDR3nt: TGTGCCAGCAGCCAAGAGGGGCCTAAAGCTTTCTTT; CDR3aa: CASSQEGPKAFF
v_gene: TRBV14; len: 17; d_gene: TRBD2; j_gene: TRBJ2-7; abundance: few; CDR3nt: TGTGCCAGCAGCCACAGGCGACTAGCGGGAGGGCCTGCCGAGCAGTACTTC; CDR3aa: CASSHRRLAGGPAEQYF
v_gene: TRBV3-1; len: 13; d_gene: .; j_gene: TRBJ2-3; abundance: .; CDR3nt: TGTGCCAGCAGCCGGGGGAGCGGCGATACGCAGTATTTT; CDR3aa: CASSRGSGDTQYF
v_gene: TRBV5-6; len: 14; d_gene: .; j_gene: TRBJ2-4; abundance: many; CDR3nt: TGTGCCAGCAGCTTGGGAGGGAAGGGGGGCATTCAGTACTTC; CDR3aa: CASSLGGKGGIQYF
v_gene: TRBV20-1; len: 14; d_gene: TRBD1; j_gene: TRBJ2-3; abundance: many; CDR3nt: TGCAGTGCTAGAGATGGACAGGGGGCGCATACGCAGTATTTT; CDR3aa: CSARDGQGAHTQYF
v_gene: TRBV7-8; len: 14; d_gene: TRBD2; j_gene: TRBJ2-5; abundance: many; CDR3nt: TGTGCCAGCAGCCTAGGCGGGGGGATGGAGACCCAGTACTTC; CDR3aa: CASSLGGGMETQYF
v_gene: TRBV7-9; len: 13; d_gene: TRBD2; j_gene: TRBJ2-1; abundance: many; CDR3nt: TGTGCCAGCAGTCGTACTAGCGCTAATGAGCAGTTCTTC; CDR3aa: CASSRTSANEQFF
v_gene: TRBV28; len: 18; d_gene: TRBD2; j_gene: TRBJ2-7; abundance: .; CDR3nt: TGTGCCAGCAGTCCCTCGCTAGCGGGAGGACTCTACTCCTACGAGCAGTACTTC; CDR3aa: CASSPSLAGGLYSYEQYF
v_gene: TRBV6-5; len: 15; d_gene: TRBD2; j_gene: TRBJ2-1; abundance: many; CDR3nt: TGTGCCAGCAGGAGAGCGGGACCCTCCTACAATGAGCAGTTCTTC; CDR3aa: CASRRAGPSYNEQFF
v_gene: TRBV2; len: 13; d_gene: TRBD1; j_gene: TRBJ1-2; abundance: many; CDR3nt: TGTGCCAGCAGTGGGACAGGATACTATGGCTACACCTTC; CDR3aa: CASSGTGYYGYTF
v_gene: TRBV18; len: 14; d_gene: TRBD1; j_gene: TRBJ2-5; abundance: many; CDR3nt: TGTGCCAGCTCACCACGAAGGGACAGTGGGACCCAGTACTTC; CDR3aa: CASSPRRDSGTQYF
v_gene: TRBV28; len: 11; d_gene: .; j_gene: TRBJ2-7; abundance: few; CDR3nt: TGTGCCAGCAGTTTGTACGACGAGCAGTACTTC; CDR3aa: CASSLYDEQYF
v_gene: TRBV20-1; len: 14; d_gene: .; j_gene: TRBJ2-5; abundance: .; CDR3nt: TGCAGTGCTAGAAACCGGGACGCAAAGGGGACCCAGTACTTC; CDR3aa: CSARNRDAKGTQYF
v_gene: TRBV28; len: 13; d_gene: TRBD1; j_gene: TRBJ1-5; abundance: few; CDR3nt: TGTGCCACGACCGGGACAGCTAATCAGCCCCAGCATTTT; CDR3aa: CATTGTANQPQHF
v_gene: TRBV18; len: 16; d_gene: TRBD2; j_gene: TRBJ2-2; abundance: many; CDR3nt: TGTGCCAGCTCACCGGGACTAGCGGCTTTCCCCGGGGAGCTGTTTTTT; CDR3aa: CASSPGLAAFPGELFF
v_gene: TRBV10-3; len: 15; d_gene: .; j_gene: TRBJ2-7; abundance: many; CDR3nt: TGTGCCATCAGTGACGCGGGACAGACAGGTTACGAGCAGTACTTC; CDR3aa: CAISDAGQTGYEQYF
v_gene: TRBV5-1; len: 14; d_gene: .; j_gene: TRBJ1-1; abundance: .; CDR3nt: TGCGCCAGCAGCTTATGGGATCAGAACCCTGAAGCTTTCTTT; CDR3aa: CASSLWDQNPEAFF
v_gene: TRBV4-1; len: 16; d_gene: TRBD2; j_gene: TRBJ2-2; abundance: few; CDR3nt: TGCGCCAGCAGCCAAGATGGAGGGAGGGCCACCGGGGAGCTGTTTTTT; CDR3aa: CASSQDGGRATGELFF
v_gene: TRBV12-3/TRBV12-4; len: 14; d_gene: TRBD1; j_gene: TRBJ1-5; abundance: .; CDR3nt: TGTGCCAGCAGCCACGACAGGGTGAATCAGCCCCAGCATTTT; CDR3aa: CASSHDRVNQPQHF
v_gene: TRBV5-1; len: 16; d_gene: TRBD2; j_gene: TRBJ2-7; abundance: many; CDR3nt: TGCGCCAGCAGCGGAGGACTAGCGGGAGGCACCTACGAGCAGTACTTC; CDR3aa: CASSGGLAGGTYEQYF
v_gene: TRBV20-1; len: 17; d_gene: TRBD2; j_gene: TRBJ2-3; abundance: many; CDR3nt: TGCAGTGCTAGAGACCTTAGCGGGAGAGGGGGCACAGATACGCAGTATTTT; CDR3aa: CSARDLSGRGGTDTQYF
v_gene: TRBV10-3; len: 13; d_gene: .; j_gene: TRBJ2-1; abundance: many; CDR3nt: TGTGCCAACCCACTTCTAGGGTTCGATGAGCAGTTCTTC; CDR3aa: CANPLLGFDEQFF
v_gene: TRBV5-6; len: 15; d_gene: TRBD1; j_gene: TRBJ1-5; abundance: medium-sized; CDR3nt: TGTGCCAGCACCTTACGACAGGGGGGAAATCAGCCCCAGCATTTT; CDR3aa: CASTLRQGGNQPQHF
v_gene: TRBV7-9; len: 14; d_gene: .; j_gene: TRBJ2-4; abundance: .; CDR3nt: TGTGCCAGCAGCTTGAGTTTTGGCAAAAACATTCAGTACTTC; CDR3aa: CASSLSFGKNIQYF